This T cell receptor (beta chain) was sequenced during a study of blood T cell repertoires in COVID-19. Study in general: Material from acute and convalescent COVID-19 was sourced from the United States, Italy and Spain. In each case, the material was cDNA or gDNA derived from T cells, B-cell-depleted T cells, or PBMCs.

In the study's own analysis: Reference gene primers were amplified, and this amplification served to estimate nucleated cell counts. Sequenced by immunoSEQ multiplex PCR; TCRdb stores in-frame clones only, minus some. The V and J calls and the clone size are those of that table, but D and trimming were determined from the DNA. The table lists about 160,000 clones, roughly 80% of them singletons, with 8% to 9.5% in the top ten. There are 17 residues in the CDR3. Looked up from germline, CDR1 is KGHDR and CDR2 is SFDVKD. Trimming removed 3 bases from V and 6 bases from J, with 20 bases in between. This clone was detected once.

Specimen: peripheral blood. The receptor's source is a man aged 55 to 70 with acute or convalescent COVID-19. The chain joins TRBV24-1 to TRBJ2-1; weak D call: TRBD1 (5 bases). The CDR3 nucleotides are TGTGCCACCAGTGATCGAGAATTACGACAGTCAAGCAATGAGCAGTTCTTC. This translates into CATSDRELRQSSNEQFF.